This TCR beta chain was obtained from a study of OX40 agonist ivuxolimab in advanced cancers. General notes on the study: Ivuxolimab was a fully human IgG2 agonistic monoclonal antibody targeting the costimulatory receptor OX40 (CD134). Of the approximately 50 dose-escalation patients, hepatocellular carcinoma was present in approximately 20, melanoma in roughly 15, renal cell carcinoma in 9 and head and neck cancer in 9. The monotherapy dose-escalation portion (N ≈ 50 patients) of the phase I ivuxolimab trial is reported in the paper. Patients were allowed to have had prior anti-PD-1, anti-PD-L1 or anti-CTLA-4 therapy, and 40% of the dose-escalation patients had previously received checkpoint inhibitors. Peripheral TCRbeta sequencing aimed to test whether ivuxolimab altered TCR sequence diversity and caused clonal T-cell expansion. Intravenous ivuxolimab was administered to patients every 2 weeks at six dose levels: 0.01, 0.1, 0.3, 1.5, 3 and 10 mg/kg. Partial responses were achieved by three dose-escalation patients, of whom one had hepatocellular carcinoma and two had cutaneous melanoma. In the dose-escalation cohort, roughly four fifths of patients were male, and the mean age was approximately 60 years, with a range of roughly 23 to 85.

Note on this clone: Its antigen remains unidentified. There are no base qualities to consult, and no much larger clone falls within one base.

Genomic DNA was extracted from sorted cells for sequencing of the TCRbeta CDR3 region. TCRbeta CDR3 regions were sequenced using the immunoSEQ Assay. TCRdb limited this immuneACCESS table to in-frame rearrangements with V and J called. A share of clones is missing; checked studies link under half to unresolved V genes, and the rest is unexplained. For this sample the table gives 15,000 to 20,000 clones, of which 65% to 85% were detected only once. The ten biggest clones cover approximately 10% of the sample. General study outcomes and caveats: Which antigens the clonally expanded peripheral T cells were specific for was not determined. Low levels of normalized T-cell clonal expansion were also shown by some nonresponding patients. On average, CD8+ T cells showed more expanded clones than CD4+ T cells after ivuxolimab. At doses of 0.1 to 3.0 mg/kg, clonal expansion of both CD4+ and CD8+ blood T cells was observed from baseline to week 6. In the 0.1-3.0 mg/kg groups, partial responders had among the lowest normalized peripheral clonal expansion, particularly in CD8+ T cells.

The CDR3 has 14 amino acids, counting the end cysteine and phenylalanine. Just the 42-base CDR3 DNA is kept, in frame starting at base 1. V was cut back by 5 bases and J by 0 bases, leaving a gap of 8 bases between them. The germline V gene encodes CDR1 MNHEY and CDR2 SMNVEV (reference sequence). The trial excluded patients who had a history of autoimmune disease or were on systemic immunosuppression. In every dose cohort, peripheral blood was drawn for TCR sequencing at baseline, cycle 4 day 1, and cycle 7 day 1. Samples were obtained from an open-label, multicenter, first-in-human phase I dose-escalation trial of ivuxolimab. The trial enrolled adults with locally advanced or metastatic head and neck squamous cell, hepatocellular, melanoma or renal cell carcinoma. Before TCR sequencing, CD4+ and CD8+ T cells were separately sorted from peripheral blood.

Sequenced material: CD4+ or CD8+ T cells sorted from blood, taken in a trial of the OX40 agonist ivuxolimab. The rearrangement combines TRBV27 with TRBJ1-3, with the identity of the D gene unclear. This receptor was identified in an adult with an advanced solid tumor such as melanoma, head and neck, liver or kidney cancer. The nucleotides read TGTGCCAGCAGTCGCCGGGGCTCTGGAAACACCATATATTTT. Its coded protein is CASSRRGSGNTIYF.